This T cell receptor beta chain came from a study of blood T cell repertoires in COVID-19. About the study: The United States, Italy and Spain were the sources of the acute and convalescent COVID-19 samples. PBMCs, B-cell-depleted T cells, or T cells provided the cDNA or gDNA that made up the material.

The CDR3 extends over 12 amino acids. The V gene lost 3 bases and the J gene lost 5 bases, with 7 bases spanning the gap. Germline CDR1 KGHSH, CDR2 LQKENI. In the original processing: Reference gene primer amplification in the assay estimated nucleated cell counts. Some clones are missing from TCRdb's copy, which holds only in-frame ones; the method was immunoSEQ multiplex PCR. The DNA was the basis for D and trimming; V, J and clone size are from that table. The sample has 100,000 to 150,000 clones, around 90% seen once. As to this clone: In the same sample, other DNA sequences code for this CDR3.

The chain has TRBV18 and TRBJ2-5; D may be TRBD2 (5 bases). Sequenced material: peripheral blood. The receptor comes from a human donor in a cohort sampled during active COVID-19. The CDR3 is CASSPGGETQYF. CDR3 sequence (DNA): TGTGCCAGCTCACCCGGCGGGGAGACCCAGTACTTC. The complete variable domain, with remaining parts taken from reference TRBV18 and TRBJ2-5, reads NAGVMQNPRHLVRRRGQEARLRCSPMKGHSHVYWYRQLPEEGLKFMVYLQKENIIDESGMPKERFSAEFPKEGPSILRIQQVVRGDSAAYFCASSPGGETQYFGPGTRLLVL.